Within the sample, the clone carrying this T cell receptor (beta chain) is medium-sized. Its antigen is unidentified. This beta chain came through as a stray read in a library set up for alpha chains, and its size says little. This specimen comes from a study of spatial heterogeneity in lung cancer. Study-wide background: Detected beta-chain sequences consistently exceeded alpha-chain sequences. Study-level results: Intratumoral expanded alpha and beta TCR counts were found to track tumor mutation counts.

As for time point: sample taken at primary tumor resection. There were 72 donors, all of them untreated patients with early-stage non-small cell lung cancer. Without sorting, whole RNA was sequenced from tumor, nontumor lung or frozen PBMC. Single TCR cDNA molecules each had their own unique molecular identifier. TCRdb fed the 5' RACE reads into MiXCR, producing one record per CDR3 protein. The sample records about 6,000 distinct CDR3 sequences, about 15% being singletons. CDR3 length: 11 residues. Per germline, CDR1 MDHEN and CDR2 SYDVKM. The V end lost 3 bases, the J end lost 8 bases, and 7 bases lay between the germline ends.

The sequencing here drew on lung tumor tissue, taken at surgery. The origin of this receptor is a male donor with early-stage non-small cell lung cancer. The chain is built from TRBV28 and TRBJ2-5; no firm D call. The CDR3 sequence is CASSFRGTQYF. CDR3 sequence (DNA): TGTGCCAGCAGTTTCCGAGGAACCCAGTACTTC.